The 18 T cell receptor beta chains below come from one sample, sequenced in a study of T cells in Graves' hyperthyroidism and ophthalmopathy. Researchers took RNA transcripts and amplified the TCR beta CDR3 regions from them. First-round RT-PCR of the TCR CDR3 relied on the HTBI primer set. TCRdb ran MiXCR on the multiplex PCR reads and lists one entry per CDR3 protein. The table has around 520,000 distinct CDR3 sequences, approximately 14% seen once. Source material: blood. These TCRs come from a woman between 40 and 55 years old with Graves' hyperthyroidism.

This clonotype was picked up many times. The chain is built from TRBV2 and TRBJ1-4, with unresolved D. CDR1 is SNHLY and CDR2 is FYNNEI in the germline V gene. The V and J ends lost 0 bases and 12 bases respectively, with 14 bases between them. This CDR3 has 14 amino acids. The CDR3 sequence is CASSEALRTLELFF. CDR3 coding DNA: TGTGCCAGCAGTGAAGCGCTTCGTACTCTTGAACTGTTTTTT.

This clonotype was detected ten times or more. In nucleotides, the CDR3 is TGTGCCAGCACGGGACAGACTACTCAAGAGACCCAGTACTTC. Amino acids: CASTGQTTQETQYF. This rearrangement joins TRBV2 to TRBJ2-5; 7 nucleotides match TRBD1. Trimming removed 7 bases from V and 2 bases from J; junction bases left unmatched: 7. CDR3 length: 14 residues. The V gene's germline CDR1 is SNHLY and CDR2 FYNNEI.

This rearrangement joins TRBV29-1 to TRBJ1-4, with a possible D match to TRBD1 (5 bases). The CDR3 has 13 amino acids. Germline assignment: CDR1 SQVTM and CDR2 ANQGSEA. V lost 4 bases and J 8 bases, leaving 14 bases between the germline ends. The CDR3 DNA sequence: TGCAGCGTTGGCGGGGGGGGAAGCGAAAAACTGTTTTTT. It translates to CSVGGGGSEKLFF.

The chain combines TRBV10-3 with TRBJ1-6; no firm D call. V lost 3 bases to trimming and J lost 6 bases, with 12 bases between them. Germline assignment: CDR1 ENHRY and CDR2 SYGVKD. This CDR3 is built from 15 residues. The CDR3 nucleotides read TGTGCCATCAGTGATAAAGGACTCATTAATTCACCCCTCCACTTT. Translating gives CAISDKGLINSPLHF.

This clonotype was seen many times. This chain links TRBV4-1 with TRBJ2-2, with no clear D. The CDR3 consists of 16 residues. V was pared by 3 bases and J by 1 base, with 12 bases between. Germline V lookup: CDR1 MGHRA, CDR2 YSYEKL. The CDR3 sequence: CASSHRWAGNTGELFF. CDR3 DNA: TGCGCCAGCAGCCACCGCTGGGCAGGGAACACCGGGGAGCTGTTTTTT.

This clonotype was recorded at least ten times. The rearrangement uses TRBV12-3 or TRBV12-4 and TRBJ2-6, with TRBD1 matching over 7 bases. With 5 bases clipped from V and 0 bases from J, the junction kept 7 bases outside the gene matches. The CDR3 is 17 residues long. The CDR3 DNA reads TGTGCCAGCAGTCTTGACAGGGCAATCTCTGGGGCCAACGTCCTGACTTTC. Encoded protein: CASSLDRAISGANVLTF.

This chain uses TRBV6-1 with TRBJ2-1; TRBD1 aligns across 7 bases. Germline V gene lookup returns CDR1 MNHNS and CDR2 SASEGT. The V segment lost 6 bases and the J segment 2 bases; nucleotides outside the gene matches: 7. This CDR3 is built from 15 residues. The CDR3 protein is CASRTGQLTYNEQFF. CDR3 coding DNA: TGTGCCAGCAGGACGGGACAGCTAACCTACAATGAGCAGTTCTTC.

The chain combines TRBV7-6 with TRBJ2-1; the match to TRBD1 covers 10 bases. The CDR3 extends over 17 amino acids. The ends lost 5 bases at V and 7 bases at J; junction bases unmatched: 14. Germline V gene sequence: CDR1 SGHVS, CDR2 FNYEAQ. Written as DNA, the CDR3 is TGTGCCAGCAGCCTCGAAAGTAGGACAGGGGGAGGGAATGAGCAGTTCTTC. It encodes CASSLESRTGGGNEQFF. Drawing the rest from reference TRBV7-6 and TRBJ2-1, the complete variable domain is GAGVSQSPRYKVTKRGQDVALRCDPISGHVSLYWYRQALGQGPEFLTYFNYEAQQDKSGLPNDRFSAERPEGSISTLTIQRTEQRDSAMYRCASSLESRTGGGNEQFFGPGTRLTVL.

The V and J genes are TRBV27 and TRBJ2-2; D is undetermined. Trimming removed 10 bases from V and 0 bases from J, with 12 bases in between. CDR1 is MNHEY, CDR2 SMNVEV, per germline (reference sequence). The CDR3 is made up of 14 amino acids. CDR3 bases: TGTGCCACCTTAGGGCAACCGAACACCGGGGAGCTGTTTTTT. Encoded protein: CATLGQPNTGELFF.

This clonotype was detected ten times or more. The chain has TRBV5-1 and TRBJ1-1, with 9 positions matching TRBD1. The CDR3 extends over 13 amino acids. V lost 4 bases to trimming and J lost 7 bases; unmatched junction nucleotides: 5. The germline CDR1 and CDR2 sequences are SGHRS and YFSETQ. CDR3 bases: TGCGCCAGCAGCCAGATGGACAGGGGTGAAGCTTTCTTT. It translates to CASSQMDRGEAFF.

This clonotype was counted many times. V gene TRBV2 combines with J gene TRBJ2-2; 9 positions match TRBD1. Germline V lookup: CDR1 SNHLY, CDR2 FYNNEI. With 3 bases clipped from V and 4 bases from J, the junction kept 3 bases outside the gene matches. The CDR3 length is 15 residues. CDR3 DNA: TGTGCCAGCAGTGAGGGACAGGGCGCCACCGGGGAGCTGTTTTTT. Translation gives CASSEGQGATGELFF.

This clonotype has only a few counts. V gene TRBV29-1 combines with J gene TRBJ1-1; tentatively, D is TRBD1 (6 bases). The V end lost 1 base, the J end lost 8 bases, and 20 bases lay between the germline ends. Germline assignment: CDR1 SQVTM and CDR2 ANQGSEA. This CDR3 comprises 15 residues. CDR3 DNA sequence: TGCAGCGTTGAAGGGAGTGACGGGGGCCGAGGGGAAGCTTTCTTT. Amino acid sequence: CSVEGSDGGRGEAFF.

This clonotype was seen at least ten times. The genes are TRBV3-1 and TRBJ2-1, with D perhaps matching TRBD2 (6 bases). Germline-derived CDR1 and CDR2 are LGHDT and YNNKEL (reference sequence). The CDR3 has 18 amino acids. Deletions cut 0 bases from V and 6 bases from J, with 21 bases between. The CDR3 nucleotides read TGTGCCAGCAGCCAAGATCGCTCAGGCGGGACTTTCCCCAATGAGCAGTTCTTC. Its protein product is CASSQDRSGGTFPNEQFF.

This clonotype came up a few times. The junction differs from germline at one of its ends, possibly a read error. The genes are TRBV2 and TRBJ1-5; 9 nucleotides align to TRBD1. The V gene's germline CDR1 is SNHLY and CDR2 FYNNEI. The CDR3 extends over 14 amino acids. CDR3 bases: TGTGCCAGCAGTGAATTGTATGGGGACAGGGAACAGAATTTT. This encodes CASSELYGDREQNF.

The table lists this clonotype with many counts. In DNA, the CDR3 is TGTGCCAGCAGCACGACTCGGGGGGGGGAGACCCAGTACTTC. It is translated as CASSTTRGGETQYF. This chain uses TRBV2 with TRBJ2-5; 8 bases line up with TRBD2. Unmatched junction bases numbered 8, after V lost 6 bases and J lost 5 bases. The V gene's germline CDR1 is SNHLY and CDR2 FYNNEI. The CDR3 length is 14 residues.

The sample holds many counts of this clonotype. The rearrangement links TRBV13 to TRBJ2-7, with 10 bases lining up with TRBD2. This CDR3 comprises 17 residues. V was pared by 0 bases and J by 4 bases, with 9 bases of the junction left unmatched. Germline loops: CDR1 PRHDT, CDR2 FYEKMQ (reference sequence). The CDR3 bases are TGTGCCAGCAGCTTAGGACTAGCGGGAACGGTCCCATACGAGCAGTACTTC. Translation gives CASSLGLAGTVPYEQYF. The entire variable domain, with the rest obtained from reference TRBV13 and TRBJ2-7, is as follows: AAGVIQSPRHLIKEKRETATLKCYPIPRHDTVYWYQQGPGQDPQFLISFYEKMQSDKGSIPDRFSAQQFSDYHSELNMSSLELGDSALYFCASSLGLAGTVPYEQYFGPGTRLTVT.

This clonotype was counted ten times or more. The gene calls are TRBV30 and TRBJ1-6, with 7 positions matching TRBD1. The CDR3 consists of 12 residues. V was pared by 4 bases and J by 9 bases, with 3 bases of the junction left unmatched. The germline CDR1 and CDR2 sequences are GTSNPN and SVGIG (reference sequence). The CDR3 spells CAWKRGPSPLHF. CDR3 coding DNA: TGTGCCTGGAAGAGGGGGCCTTCACCCCTCCACTTT.

The chain links TRBV15 to TRBJ2-7; the match to TRBD2 covers 10 bases. The CDR3 extends over 15 amino acids. With V trimmed by 3 bases and J by 2 bases, 4 bases remained unmatched. The germline gives CDR1 LNHNV, CDR2 YYDKDF (reference sequence). The chain's CDR3 is CATSSEAGGPYEQYF. CDR3 nucleotide sequence: TGTGCCACCAGCAGTGAAGCGGGAGGGCCCTACGAGCAGTACTTC.